The T cell receptor (beta chain) described here comes from a study of Ad26.COV2.S vaccination and SARS-CoV-2 variants (dated by TCRdb to the early 2020s). Regarding the complete study: Donors in the vaccine arm were drawn from COV1001, a multicentre, randomized, double-blind, placebo-controlled phase I-IIa trial testing Ad26.COV2.S in healthy adults. Throughout the experiments and outcome assessment, investigators stayed blinded to trial group allocation. Ad26.COV2.S was administered intramuscularly at 5 x 10^10 or 1 x 10^11 viral particles, either as a single shot or as two shots given 56 days apart. A total of 32 samples were included in the TCR-sequenced set, comprising some 20 Ad26.COV2.S vaccine recipients, 5 placebo recipients and 8 SARS-CoV-2 convalescent individuals. The specificity and breadth of SARS-CoV-2-reactive T cell receptors after Ad26.COV2.S vaccination were assessed by TCRbeta repertoire sequencing. Participants in the trial were split at random into five groups of five each, receiving low-dose or high-dose Ad26.COV2.S once or twice, or else placebo on both occasions.

General conclusions and limits of the study: Higher spike-specific TCR breadth was observed in Ad26.COV2.S recipients than in placebo recipients (P = 0.0014). Comparable non-spike TCR breadth was observed between vaccine and placebo recipients, consistent with only spike being contained in the vaccine. The study was not powered to compare responses between vaccine doses or regimens. After vaccination, spike-specific CD8+ and CD4+ T cell responses were reported to show substantial breadth. The authors noted that total T cell responses may have been underestimated by the TCR breadth and depth analyses.

As concerns this clone: Its binding antigen is unknown. Nothing much larger sits one base from this clone, and base qualities are not available.

Read against the paper, the sample's treatment or condition label means: 15 to 20 received Ad26.COV2.S at low or high dose, single or two shots; 5 received placebo; per-sample allocation not given. Repertoires of vaccine and placebo recipients were sequenced from samples taken on day 63 after the first injection. Between 29 July and 7 August 2020, Cohort 1b enrolled 20 to 30 adults aged 18-55 years at one site in Boston, USA. Ad26.COV2.S consisted of a replication-incompetent adenovirus type 26 vector by which a prefusion-stabilized SARS-CoV-2 spike protein from the original Wuhan strain was expressed. The immunoSEQ Assay was the method used to sequence TCRbeta CDR3 regions. After extraction, genomic DNA underwent amplification by bias-controlled multiplex PCR, followed by high-throughput sequencing. As for how the authors treated the data: Collapsing and filtering of sequences were performed to quantify the absolute abundance of each unique TCRbeta CDR3 region. T cell fraction was estimated by normalizing TCRbeta template counts to usable DNA, with usable DNA measured through amplification of reference genes found in all nucleated cells. Repertoire TCRs were annotated as SARS-CoV-2-specific by exact matching of V gene, CDR3 amino acid sequence and J gene to a known reactive TCR set. The reference SARS-CoV-2 TCR set was derived from MIRA and filtered for enrichment in COVID-19-positive ImmuneCODE repertoires, a step that removed public or cross-reactive TCRs. Based on the MIRA antigens, annotated TCRs were further analysed at the level of specific ORF or position within ORF. Breadth was defined as the number of annotated unique rearrangements divided by the total number of unique productive rearrangements, and depth was defined as the summed frequency of the annotated unique rearrangements. Two-sided Wilcoxon rank-sum tests were used to compare TCR breadth between groups. TCRdb carries this immuneACCESS record with in-frame sequences only. Its versions omit some clonotypes, under half of them owing to an unresolved V gene in the studies checked, with the rest unexplained. D and trimming come from the DNA, and the V and J calls and clone size come from that table. Across this sample there are 440,000 or so clones, with about nine tenths seen only once. The ten most abundant clones make up roughly 4% of the sample.

Trimming takes 3 bases from V and 8 bases from J, and the germline ends sit 11 bases apart. Including the terminal cysteine and phenylalanine, the CDR3 comprises 13 residues. The retained sequence is limited to the CDR3, 39 bases, with the frame set at the first base. The input for sequencing was peripheral blood, taken in a trial of Ad26.COV2.S vaccine versus placebo. In this chain, TRBV12-3 or TRBV12-4 is recombined with TRBJ2-1; the D gene assignment is ambiguous. The sequence derives from a person aged 18-60 years who received the Ad26.COV2.S COVID-19 vaccine or a placebo. The CDR3 is CASSFVPGDEQFF. The nucleotide sequence reads TGTGCCAGCAGTTTCGTACCAGGCGATGAGCAGTTCTTC.